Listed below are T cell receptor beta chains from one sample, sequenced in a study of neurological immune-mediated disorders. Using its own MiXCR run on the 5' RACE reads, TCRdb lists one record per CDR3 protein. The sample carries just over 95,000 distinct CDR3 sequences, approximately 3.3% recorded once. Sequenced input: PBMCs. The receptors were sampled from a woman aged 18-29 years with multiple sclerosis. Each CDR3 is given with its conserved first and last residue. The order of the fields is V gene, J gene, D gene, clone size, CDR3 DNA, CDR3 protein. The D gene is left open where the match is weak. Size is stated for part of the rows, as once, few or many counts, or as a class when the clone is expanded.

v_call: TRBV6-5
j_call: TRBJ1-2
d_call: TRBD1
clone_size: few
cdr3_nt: TGTGCCAGCAGTTACGGGACAGGGAGCGGCTACACCTTC
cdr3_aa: CASSYGTGSGYTF

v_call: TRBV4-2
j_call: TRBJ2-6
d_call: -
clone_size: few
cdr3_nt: TGTGCCAGCAGCCAAGATGGTGGGAGCTCTGGGGCCAACGTCCTGACTTTC
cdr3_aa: CASSQDGGSSGANVLTF

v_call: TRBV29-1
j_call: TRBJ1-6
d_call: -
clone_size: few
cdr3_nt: TGCAGCGTGCGGCAGTTCGGTAATTCACCCCTCCACTTT
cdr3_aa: CSVRQFGNSPLHF

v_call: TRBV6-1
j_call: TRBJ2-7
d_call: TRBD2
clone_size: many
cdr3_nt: TGTGCCAGCAGTGAAGCCCTAGCGGGCACCCGCTCCTACGAGCAGTACTTC
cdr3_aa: CASSEALAGTRSYEQYF

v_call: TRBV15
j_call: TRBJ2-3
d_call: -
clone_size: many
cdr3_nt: TGTGCCACCAGCATTCTAAGCGGCACAGATACGCAGTATTTT
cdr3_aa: CATSILSGTDTQYF

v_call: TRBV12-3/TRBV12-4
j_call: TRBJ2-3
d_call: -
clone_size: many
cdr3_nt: TGTGCCAGCAGTGGAGGGGGAAGGACAGATACGCAGTATTTT
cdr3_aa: CASSGGGRTDTQYF

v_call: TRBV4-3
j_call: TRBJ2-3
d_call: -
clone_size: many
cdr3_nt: TGCGCCAGCAGCCAAGAGTTGGCGAGGGATACGCAGTATTTT
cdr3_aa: CASSQELARDTQYF

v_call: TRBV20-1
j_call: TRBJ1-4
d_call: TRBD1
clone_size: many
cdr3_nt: TGCAGTGCTAGTGACACCGGGACAGTAGGGGAAAAACTGTTTTTT
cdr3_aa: CSASDTGTVGEKLFF

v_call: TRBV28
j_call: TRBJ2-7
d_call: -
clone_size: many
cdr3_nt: TGTGCCAGCAACGGAGGCACATATCCCCTCGACTACGAGCAGTACTTC
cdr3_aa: CASNGGTYPLDYEQYF

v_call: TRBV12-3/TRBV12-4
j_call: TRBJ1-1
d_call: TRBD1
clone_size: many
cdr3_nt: TGTGCCAGCAGCCCTGACAGGGGCTGGGAAGCTTTCTTT
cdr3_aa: CASSPDRGWEAFF

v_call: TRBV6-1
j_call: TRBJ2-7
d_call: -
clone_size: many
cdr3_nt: TGTGCCAGCAGTGAAAGTCCGGACGGCTCCTACGAGCAGTACTTC
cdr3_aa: CASSESPDGSYEQYF

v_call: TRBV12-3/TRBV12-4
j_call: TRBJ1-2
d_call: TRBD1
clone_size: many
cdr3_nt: TGTGCCAGCAGTCGCACGGACAGGGGGCCTGGCTACACCTTC
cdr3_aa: CASSRTDRGPGYTF

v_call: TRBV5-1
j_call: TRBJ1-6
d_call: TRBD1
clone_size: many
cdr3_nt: TGCGCCAGCAGCCGCAGGGGGTTTGTCGCTTCACCCCTCCACTTT
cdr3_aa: CASSRRGFVASPLHF

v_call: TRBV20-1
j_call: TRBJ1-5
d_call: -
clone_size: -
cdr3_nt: TGCAGTGCTAGAGATCAAGGATATAGCAATCAGCCCCAGCATTTT
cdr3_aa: CSARDQGYSNQPQHF

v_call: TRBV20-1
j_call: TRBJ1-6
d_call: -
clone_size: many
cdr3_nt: TGCAGTGCCCCCAGGAACGTGGGGTCCGCAAATTCACCCCTCCACTTT
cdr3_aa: CSAPRNVGSANSPLHF

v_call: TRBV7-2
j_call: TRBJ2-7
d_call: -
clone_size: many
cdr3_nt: TGTGCCAGCAGCTTAGCGGCTACCCGCTACGAGCAGTACTTC
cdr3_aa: CASSLAATRYEQYF

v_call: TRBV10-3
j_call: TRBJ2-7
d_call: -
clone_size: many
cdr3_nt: TGTGCCATCAGTGAGTCTGTCAGGGTAAGCTCCTACGAGCAGTACTTC
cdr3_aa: CAISESVRVSSYEQYF

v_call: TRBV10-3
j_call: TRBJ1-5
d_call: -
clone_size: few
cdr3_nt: TGTGCCATCAGTGTCGAGGGGAATCAGCCCCAGCATTTT
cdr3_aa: CAISVEGNQPQHF

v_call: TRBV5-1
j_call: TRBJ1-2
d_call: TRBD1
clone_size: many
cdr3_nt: TGCGCCAGCAGCTTGGACAGGGGGGATGGCTACACCTTC
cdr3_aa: CASSLDRGDGYTF

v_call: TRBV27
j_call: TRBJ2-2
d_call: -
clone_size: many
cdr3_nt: TGTGCCAGCAGTCGTTGGACAGTCGCGAACACCGGGGAGCTGTTTTTT
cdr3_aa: CASSRWTVANTGELFF

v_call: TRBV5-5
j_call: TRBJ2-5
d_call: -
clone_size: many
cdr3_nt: TGTGCCAGCAGCGTGCCCGGGGTTCAACAAGAGACCCAGTACTTC
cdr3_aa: CASSVPGVQQETQYF

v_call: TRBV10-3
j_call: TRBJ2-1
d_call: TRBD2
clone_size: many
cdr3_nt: TGTGCCATCAGTGAGTCGATACTAGCGGACAATGAGCAGTTCTTC
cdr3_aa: CAISESILADNEQFF

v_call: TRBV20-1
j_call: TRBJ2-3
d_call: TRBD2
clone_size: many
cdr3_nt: TGCAGTGCTAGGGGGACTAGCGGGGGGTTCAGCACAGATACGCAGTATTTT
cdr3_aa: CSARGTSGGFSTDTQYF

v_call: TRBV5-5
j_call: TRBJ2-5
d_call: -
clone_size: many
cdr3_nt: TGTGCCAGCAGCTTGGAAGCCCGGGATCAAGAGACCCAGTACTTC
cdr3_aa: CASSLEARDQETQYF

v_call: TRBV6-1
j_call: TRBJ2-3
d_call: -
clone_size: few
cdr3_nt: TGTGCCAGCAGTGTCGGTCCCACAGATACGCAGTATTTT
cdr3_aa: CASSVGPTDTQYF

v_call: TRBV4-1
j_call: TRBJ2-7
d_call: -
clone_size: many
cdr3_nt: TGCGCCAGCAGCCAAGTCGACAGGCAAGACGAGCAGTACTTC
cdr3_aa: CASSQVDRQDEQYF

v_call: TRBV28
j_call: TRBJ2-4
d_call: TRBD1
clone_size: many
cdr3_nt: TGTGCCAGCAGTTTAGACAGGGGGGACATTCAGTACTTC
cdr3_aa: CASSLDRGDIQYF

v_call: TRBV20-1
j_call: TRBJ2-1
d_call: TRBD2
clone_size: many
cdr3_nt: TGCAGTGCTGGGATCAGCGGGAGAGATTTATCCTACAATGAGCAGTTCTTC
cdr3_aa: CSAGISGRDLSYNEQFF

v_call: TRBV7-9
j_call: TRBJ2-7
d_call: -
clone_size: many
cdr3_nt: TGTGCCAGCAGCTTTCAGGACGGAGCCCTCGAGCAGTACTTC
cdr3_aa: CASSFQDGALEQYF

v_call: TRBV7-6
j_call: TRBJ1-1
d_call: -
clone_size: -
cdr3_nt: TGTGCCAGCAGCTCGGGAAAACACACTGAAGCTTTCTTT
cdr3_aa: CASSSGKHTEAFF

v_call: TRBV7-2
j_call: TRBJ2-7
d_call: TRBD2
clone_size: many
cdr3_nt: TGTGCCAGCAGCCGGGGGGGCGAGCAGTACTTC
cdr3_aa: CASSRGGEQYF

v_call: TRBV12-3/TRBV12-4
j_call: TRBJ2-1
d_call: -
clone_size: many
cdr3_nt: TGTGCCAGCAGTTGGGGATACAGGGTCCACAATGAGCAGTTCTTC
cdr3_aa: CASSWGYRVHNEQFF

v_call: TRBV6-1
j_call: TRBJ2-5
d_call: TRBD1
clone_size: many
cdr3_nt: TGTGCCAGCCGGCTAGGGACAGGGGGAATAAGTGAGACCCAGTACTTC
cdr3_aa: CASRLGTGGISETQYF

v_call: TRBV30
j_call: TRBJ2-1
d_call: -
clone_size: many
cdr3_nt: TGTGCCTGGAAACGAGGCAATGAGCAGTTCTTC
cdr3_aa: CAWKRGNEQFF

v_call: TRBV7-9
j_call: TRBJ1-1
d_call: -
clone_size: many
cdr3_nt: TGTGCCAGCAGCTTAGTTCAGGGGAACACTGAAGCTTTCTTT
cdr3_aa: CASSLVQGNTEAFF

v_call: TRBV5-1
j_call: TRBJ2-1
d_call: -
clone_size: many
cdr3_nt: TGCGCCAGCAGCTTGGTAGGAGGGGTCCCATCCAATGAGCAGTTCTTC
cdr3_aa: CASSLVGGVPSNEQFF

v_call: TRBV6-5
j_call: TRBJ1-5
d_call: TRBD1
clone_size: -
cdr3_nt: TGTGCCAGCAGAACAAAGGGGGCTTATGGCAAGACCCAGAATTTT
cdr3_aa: CASRTKGAYGKTQNF

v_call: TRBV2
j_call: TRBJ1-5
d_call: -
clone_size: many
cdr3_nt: TGTGCCAGCAGTGAGGGCTTTAATCAGCCCCAGCATTTT
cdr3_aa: CASSEGFNQPQHF

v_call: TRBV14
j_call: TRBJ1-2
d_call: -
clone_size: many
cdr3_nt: TGTGCCAGCAGCCCGAGCACAGCCGGCTTTGGCTACACCTTC
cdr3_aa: CASSPSTAGFGYTF

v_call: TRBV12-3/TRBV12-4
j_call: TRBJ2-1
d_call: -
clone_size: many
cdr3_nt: TGTGCCAGCAGTTTATCTGCGGGGACGGAGCAGTTCTTC
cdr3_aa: CASSLSAGTEQFF

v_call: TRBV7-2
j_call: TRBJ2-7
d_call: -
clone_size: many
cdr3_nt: TGTGCCAGCAACCCCCCCCTGGGGGGCGAGCAGTACTTC
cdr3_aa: CASNPPLGGEQYF

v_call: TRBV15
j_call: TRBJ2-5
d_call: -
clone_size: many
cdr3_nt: TGTGCCACCAGCAGAAGAAGTATCCAGGAGACCCAGTACTTC
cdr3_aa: CATSRRSIQETQYF